The 8 T cell receptor beta chains listed next were all sequenced from one sample in a study of T cells of healthy individuals. MiXCR was run by TCRdb on the 5' RACE reads, yielding one entry per CDR3 protein. The sample yields fewer than 75,000 distinct CDR3 sequences, around 15% seen once. The receptors shown here come from a human donor in good health.

This clonotype has only a few counts. Just one base apart from a much larger clone, this may be a read error. The chain carries TRBV6-2 or TRBV6-3 and TRBJ2-5; weak D call: TRBD2 (5 bases). Per the germline V gene, CDR1 is MNHEY and CDR2 is SVGEGT. V was cut by 4 bases and J by 10 bases, with 10 bases left in between. This CDR3 contains 11 residues. The CDR3 DNA reads TGTGCCAGCAGTTCCCCTCGGGGCCAGTACTTC. Translation: CASSSPRGQYF.

The chain has TRBV3-2 and TRBJ2-1; the table names TRBD1, a call not compared with the DNA. TRBV3-2 represents a pseudogene. CDR3 length: 15 residues. This CDR3 reads CASSPYGGSYNEQFF. In DNA form, the CDR3 reads TGTGCCAGCAGCCCCTATGGGGGGTCCTACAATGAGCAGTTCTTC.

There are many counts of this clonotype. The chain links TRBV27 to TRBJ2-2, with 12 nucleotides matching TRBD2. This CDR3 has 17 residues. Germline V gene sequence: CDR1 MNHEY, CDR2 SMNVEV (reference sequence). V lost 3 bases to trimming and J lost 3 bases; unmatched junction nucleotides: 5. The CDR3 is CASSLPSGRAYTGELFF. CDR3 DNA sequence: TGTGCCAGCAGTTTGCCTAGCGGGAGGGCCTACACCGGGGAGCTGTTTTTT.

This clonotype showed up many times. The J gene is TRBJ1-6, the V gene TRBV30; 8 bases map to TRBD1. The CDR3 is 15 residues long. Trimming cost V 0 bases and J 14 bases; bases outside gene matches: 12. Germline CDR1 is GTSNPN and CDR2 is SVGIG (reference sequence). CDR3 in amino acids: CAWSVRDRTSPTLHF. CDR3 in DNA: TGTGCCTGGAGTGTCCGGGACAGGACGAGCCCAACCCTCCACTTT.

Details on this clonotype: It may be a read error: a sequence one base away is much more abundant. V gene TRBV4-3 combines with J gene TRBJ2-3; no firm D call. From germline, CDR1 is LGHNA and CDR2 YSLEER. CDR3 length equals 16 residues. The CDR3 nucleotides read TGCGCCAGCAGCCAAGATCTCGGATTACGCACAGATGCGCAGTATTTT. This encodes CASSQDLGLRTDAQYF.

This clonotype was detected only a few times. This chain links TRBV20-1 with TRBJ2-7; D is tentatively TRBD1 or TRBD2 (5 bases each). Germline V CDR1 and CDR2: DFQATT, SNEGSKA (reference sequence). The CDR3 runs 13 residues. Trimming left V 5 bases short and J 0 bases short, with 11 bases between. CDR3 nucleotides: TGCAGTGCTCACCGGGACGGCTCCTACGAGCAGTACTTC. Encoded protein: CSAHRDGSYEQYF.

The CDR3 nucleotides are TGCAGCGTTGAGGAGCTCACTGAAGCTTTCTTT. Protein sequence: CSVEELTEAFF. The chain links TRBV29-1 to TRBJ1-1, with D uncertain. There are 11 residues in the CDR3. V lost 3 bases to trimming and J lost 4 bases, with 6 bases between them. Germline loops: CDR1 SQVTM, CDR2 ANQGSEA.

This clonotype came up a few times. The chain combines TRBV2 with TRBJ1-6; 7 nucleotides agree with TRBD1. J gave up 10 bases and V 6 bases, and 15 bases lay outside the gene matches. The CDR3 extends over 16 amino acids. Germline V gives CDR1 SNHLY, CDR2 FYNNEI. The CDR3 nucleotides are TGTGCCAGCAGGCTCCTGGGGACAGAAAAAAAATCACCCCTCCACTTT. Its translation: CASRLLGTEKKSPLHF.